Shown below are 29 T cell receptor beta chains from a single sample sequenced in a study of T cell repertoires in cytomegalovirus infection. TCRdb reprocessed the reads with MiXCR, giving one entry per CDR3 protein. The sample holds nearly 650,000 distinct CDR3 sequences, 20% to 25% seen once. What was sequenced was CD8+ T cells from PBMCs. All receptors derive from a human donor in good health (CMV status not recorded). Some clones in this sample may be carry-over from other donors' samples.

Only a few counts were recorded for this clonotype. The V and J genes are TRBV7-8 and TRBJ1-5; 7 bases are shared with TRBD1. Germline V gene data show CDR1 as SGHVS and CDR2 as FQNEAQ. The CDR3 loop spans 16 amino acids. With 6 bases clipped from V and 1 base from J, the junction kept 9 bases outside the gene matches. CDR3: CASSYTGALSNQPQHF. CDR3 nucleotides: TGTGCCAGCAGTTATACAGGGGCCTTAAGCAATCAGCCCCAGCATTTT.

This chain uses TRBV7-2 with TRBJ2-5, with 16 positions matching TRBD2. This CDR3 contains 16 residues. Trimming removed 5 bases from V and 4 bases from J; junction bases left unmatched: 4. The germline V gene encodes CDR1 SGHTA and CDR2 FQGNSA. The CDR3 region has the DNA TGTGCCAGCAGCCCGGGGACTAGCGGGGGGGGAGAGACCCAGTACTTC. It translates to CASSPGTSGGGETQYF. Full variable domain (outside the CDR3, taken from reference TRBV7-2 and TRBJ2-5): GAGVSQSPSNKVTEKGKDVELRCDPISGHTALYWYRQSLGQGLEFLIYFQGNSAPDKSGLPSDRFSAERTGGSVSTLTIQRTQQEDSAVYLCASSPGTSGGGETQYFGPGTRLLVL.

The chain employs TRBV28 and TRBJ1-1; possible D gene TRBD1, 5 bases. This CDR3 comprises 14 residues. The germline V gene encodes CDR1 MDHEN and CDR2 SYDVKM. Trimming shortened V by 2 bases and J by 6 bases, and 13 bases separated the two germline ends. CDR3 sequence reads: CASSLRGLVAEAFF. CDR3 nucleotide sequence: TGTGCCAGCAGTTTAAGGGGTCTGGTCGCTGAAGCTTTCTTT. Full variable domain (remainder filled in from reference TRBV28 and TRBJ1-1): DVKVTQSSRYLVKRTGEKVFLECVQDMDHENMFWYRQDPGLGLRLIYFSYDVKMKEKGDIPEGYSVSREKKERFSLILESASTNQTSMYLCASSLRGLVAEAFFGQGTRLTVV.

This clonotype came up once. Being one base from a much bigger clone, this may be a read error. The chain recombines TRBV7-2 with TRBJ2-7; D is ambiguous. The CDR3 consists of 9 residues. Germline CDR1 SGHTA, CDR2 FQGNSA. The CDR3: CVSRYEQYF. CDR3 nucleotides: TGTGTCAGCCGCTACGAGCAGTACTTC.

This clonotype came up a few times. The V call is TRBV6-5, the J call TRBJ1-1; 9 nucleotides align to TRBD1. The CDR3 consists of 14 residues. With V trimmed by 6 bases and J by 6 bases, 8 bases remained unmatched. Looked up from germline, CDR1 is MNHEY and CDR2 is SVGAGI. The DNA for the CDR3 is TGTGCCAGCAGCTACGGGACAGGGTCCCCTGAAGCTTTCTTT. Residues: CASSYGTGSPEAFF.

This clonotype has ten or more counts. In DNA form, the CDR3 reads TGTGCCAGCAGTGAAGGACAGGGGGCAACGCAGCCCCAGCATTTT. It encodes CASSEGQGATQPQHF. This chain joins TRBV7-6 and TRBJ1-5; 11 bases align to TRBD1. Per the germline V gene, CDR1 is SGHVS and CDR2 is FNYEAQ. Trimming at V came to 6 bases and at J to 7 bases, leaving 8 bases not matched to a gene. The CDR3 loop spans 15 amino acids.

The chain carries TRBV20-1 and TRBJ1-1; 7 bases map to TRBD1. This CDR3 is 13 amino acids long. The germline CDR1 and CDR2 sequences are DFQATT and SNEGSKA (reference sequence). V lost 5 bases, J lost 7 bases, and 10 bases stayed unmatched. The CDR3 DNA reads as TGCAGTGCTTCCCCAGCCGGGACAGATGAAGCTTTCTTT. Amino acid sequence: CSASPAGTDEAFF.

This clonotype was recorded many times. The chain couples TRBV2 to TRBJ1-1, with a weak D call TRBD1 (5 bases). Germline loops: CDR1 SNHLY, CDR2 FYNNEI. This CDR3 contains 10 residues. Trimming removed 9 bases at V and 6 bases at J, with 8 bases between. CDR3 DNA sequence: TGTGCCAGGCCGGGACCTGAAGCTTTCTTT. It translates to CARPGPEAFF.

This clonotype occurred a few times. The rearrangement joins TRBV10-3 to TRBJ2-7; a weak D match, TRBD2 (6 bases). The CDR3 consists of 14 residues. CDR1 ENHRY and CDR2 SYGVKD come from the germline V gene. The ends were cut back, 1 base at V and 6 bases at J, with 13 bases in the middle. The DNA of the CDR3 is TGTGCCATCAGTGAGTATGGAGGGATAGGCGAGCAGTACGTC. Its protein is CAISEYGGIGEQYV.

J is TRBJ2-5 and V is TRBV28; no reliable D call. Germline lookup yields CDR1 MDHEN and CDR2 SYDVKM. Trimming left V 5 bases short and J 5 bases short, with 9 bases between. The CDR3 has 12 amino acids. The CDR3 DNA reads as TGTGCCAGCAGTGCGCCCTATGAGACCCAGTACTTC. Its protein is CASSAPYETQYF.

The rearrangement uses TRBV25-1 and TRBJ2-1; 7 bases map to TRBD1. Germline CDR1 is MGHDK and CDR2 is SYGVNS. The CDR3 is 13 amino acids. V lost 4 bases, J lost 6 bases, and 3 bases stayed unmatched. The CDR3 sequence is CASSVQGSNEQFF. The DNA for the CDR3 is TGTGCCAGCAGTGTACAGGGGTCCAATGAGCAGTTCTTC. The whole variable domain, filled in from reference TRBV25-1 and TRBJ2-1, reads EADIYQTPRYLVIGTGKKITLECSQTMGHDKMYWYQQDPGMELHLIHYSYGVNSTEKGDLSSESTVSRIRTEHFPLTLESARPSHTSQYLCASSVQGSNEQFFGPGTRLTVL.

The gene calls are TRBV28 and TRBJ1-5, with D possibly TRBD1 on 5 matching bases. Germline CDR1 is MDHEN and CDR2 is SYDVKM. The CDR3 is 15 residues long. Trimming left V 5 bases short and J 5 bases short, with 16 bases between. The chain's CDR3 is CASSVRGTGDQPQHF. The CDR3 DNA is TGTGCCAGCAGTGTCAGAGGGACTGGTGATCAGCCCCAGCATTTT.

The chain joins TRBV20-1 to TRBJ2-1, with 7 bases matching TRBD2. With 7 bases clipped from V and 0 bases from J, the junction kept 12 bases outside the gene matches. The CDR3 consists of 16 residues. The germline CDR1 and CDR2 sequences are DFQATT and SNEGSKA (reference sequence). CDR3 nucleotides: TGCAGTGGTCTGGCCAGCGGGGCCAGCTCCTACAATGAGCAGTTCTTC. The encoded protein is CSGLASGASSYNEQFF.

There are many counts of this clonotype. This chain connects TRBV7-2 to TRBJ2-1, with D possibly TRBD1 on 5 matching bases. Germline V gene sequence: CDR1 SGHTA, CDR2 FQGNSA. The CDR3 runs 16 residues. Trimming cost V 3 bases and J 3 bases, with 15 bases left between them. The CDR3 sequence: CASSFLRESRYNEQFF. In nucleotides, the CDR3 is TGTGCCAGCAGCTTCCTCAGGGAATCTCGCTACAATGAGCAGTTCTTC.

There are a few counts of this clonotype. The chain recombines TRBV24-1 with TRBJ2-1; tentative D call: TRBD1 (6 bases). V lost 1 base and J lost 10, with 28 bases in between. There are 19 residues in the CDR3. From germline, CDR1 is KGHDR and CDR2 SFDVKD. Written as DNA, the CDR3 is TGTGCCACCAGTGATTTTCGGCTTACGACTGACAGGCCCTACGTGGAGCAGTTCTTC. This codes for CATSDFRLTTDRPYVEQFF.

The rearrangement links TRBV14 to TRBJ1-1; D is undetermined. The CDR3 runs to 14 residues. V shed 2 bases and J shed 4 bases, with 11 bases lying between them. CDR1 is SGHDN and CDR2 is FVKESK in the germline V gene. CDR3 bases: TGTGCCAGCAGCCAACTAATGGGAGGCACTGAAGCTTTCTTT. Translating gives CASSQLMGGTEAFF.

This clonotype has only a few counts. This sequence joins TRBV7-8 and TRBJ2-1, with 8 bases matching TRBD2. With 3 bases clipped from V and 8 bases from J, the junction kept 15 bases outside the gene matches. CDR1 SGHVS and CDR2 FQNEAQ come from the germline V gene. The CDR3 consists of 17 residues. CDR3 nucleotides: TGTGCCAGCAGCTTCGACTCGCGGGGGGCCCTGATGGATGAGCAGTTCTTC. This translates into CASSFDSRGALMDEQFF.

This clonotype was observed a handful of times. The CDR3 nucleotides read TGTGCCAGCAGTTTGACAGGGGGTTCGATGCTGGAGACCCAGTACTTC. Amino acids: CASSLTGGSMLETQYF. This rearrangement joins TRBV6-1 to TRBJ2-5; 9 nucleotides align to TRBD1. V dropped 5 bases and J dropped 5; count of bases not matched to a gene: 12. The V gene's germline CDR1 is MNHNS and CDR2 SASEGT. This CDR3 spans 16 amino acids.

This CDR3 reads CASSPREDAPRVDNEQFF. The CDR3, as DNA: TGTGCCAGCAGCCCCCGAGAGGACGCCCCTCGGGTGGACAATGAGCAGTTCTTC. This chain uses TRBV7-9 with TRBJ2-1; D not certain. CDR1 is SEHNR and CDR2 is FQNEAQ in the germline V gene (reference sequence). The CDR3 covers 18 residues. The V and J ends lost 5 bases and 5 bases respectively, with 25 bases between them.

At least ten counts were recorded for this clonotype. The CDR3 region is CASRYTVNTEAFF. The CDR3 DNA reads TGTGCCAGCAGATATACAGTGAACACTGAAGCTTTCTTT. The chain joins TRBV11-1 to TRBJ1-1, with unresolved D. V was cut by 6 bases and J by 0 bases, with 8 bases left in between. Germline loops: CDR1 SGHAT, CDR2 FQDESV (reference sequence). CDR3 length: 13 residues.

This clonotype turned up a few times. V gene TRBV28 combines with J gene TRBJ2-7; D is unresolved. V was shortened by 5 bases and J by 7 bases, with 24 bases between the two germline ends. The CDR3 totals 16 residues. Germline V gene lookup returns CDR1 MDHEN and CDR2 SYDVKM. The CDR3, as DNA: TGTGCCAGCAGTCTATTCGGACGATTTGGGGTCTGGGAGCAGTACGTC. This encodes CASSLFGRFGVWEQYV.

There are many counts of this clonotype. The CDR3 region is CASLKGSSSYEQYF. The CDR3 DNA is TGTGCCAGCTTAAAGGGGTCCTCATCCTACGAGCAGTACTTC. The J gene is TRBJ2-7, the V gene TRBV7-6, with D possibly matching TRBD1 (5 bases). The CDR3 extends over 14 amino acids. The V gene lost 8 bases and the J gene lost 1 base, with 15 bases spanning the gap. Per germline, CDR1 SGHVS and CDR2 FNYEAQ.

This clonotype was seen more than once but under ten times. The rearrangement links TRBV28 to TRBJ2-5; no clear D gene. Germline V CDR1 and CDR2: MDHEN, SYDVKM. V was clipped by 7 bases and J by 0 bases, with 15 bases between them. The CDR3 sequence is 15 residues long. CDR3 sequence reads: CASTGPKTYQETQYF. In DNA form, the CDR3 reads TGTGCCAGCACTGGACCGAAGACGTACCAAGAGACCCAGTACTTC.

This clonotype showed up just a few times. The chain combines TRBV20-1 with TRBJ2-1; the D gene is possibly TRBD1 (5 bases). Germline loops: CDR1 DFQATT, CDR2 SNEGSKA (reference sequence). V was clipped by 0 bases and J by 8 bases, with 14 bases between them. The CDR3 has 14 residues. The CDR3 nucleotides are TGCAGTGCTAGAGATTGGGCAGGGAACGATGAGCAGTTCTTC. This encodes CSARDWAGNDEQFF.

This clonotype showed up just a few times. The J gene is TRBJ2-1, the V gene TRBV29-1; the D is unclear. Trimming removed 1 base at V and 10 bases at J, with 11 bases between. CDR1 and CDR2 from the germline V gene are SQVTM and ANQGSEA. The CDR3 is 12 residues long. In nucleotides, the CDR3 is TGCAGCGTTGAAGCGACCTTAGAGGAGCAGTTCTTC. Protein product: CSVEATLEEQFF.

This clonotype was observed many times. V and J are TRBV7-3 and TRBJ2-2; D is tentatively TRBD1 or TRBD2 (5 bases each). In germline, CDR1 is SGHTA, CDR2 FQGTGA. This CDR3 spans 14 amino acids. V dropped 5 bases and J dropped 3 bases, with 10 bases sitting between them. In DNA form, the CDR3 reads TGTGCCAGCAGCCAGGGACCTTACACCGGGGAGCTGTTTTTT. Translation: CASSQGPYTGELFF.

The V gene is TRBV7-9, the J gene TRBJ2-4, with TRBD1 as a possible D gene (6 bases). Germline V lookup: CDR1 SEHNR, CDR2 FQNEAQ (reference sequence). The length of the CDR3 is 16 residues. The V end was cut by 5 bases, the J end by 1 base, with 15 bases between. The CDR3 DNA reads as TGTGCCAGCAGCCCAAGGGGGAAGGAGGCCAAAAACATTCAGTACTTC. Residues: CASSPRGKEAKNIQYF.

This clonotype was detected many times. The rearrangement uses TRBV7-8 and TRBJ2-3, with a tentative D call TRBD2 (5 bases). Per germline, CDR1 SGHVS and CDR2 FQNEAQ. Trimming removed 2 bases from V and 2 bases from J, with 26 bases in between. The CDR3 sequence is 20 residues long. CDR3 in DNA: TGTGCCAGCAGCTTAATGGTTCGAGGAGCGGCTTTATGGGACACAGATACGCAGTATTTT. Its protein is CASSLMVRGAALWDTDTQYF.

This clonotype was found once. The CDR3 does not close with the conserved phenylalanine or tryptophan, likely indicating a read error. V is TRBV20-1 and J is TRBJ2-5; no clear D gene. Germline V gene sequence: CDR1 DFQATT, CDR2 SNEGSKA (reference sequence). CDR3 length: 15 amino acids. Trimming stripped 0 bases from V and 5 bases from J, with 16 bases between. The CDR3 DNA sequence: TGCAGTGCTAGAGATCGGCAAGGCAGTGCGGAGACCCAGTACATC. This sequence encodes CSARDRQGSAETQYI.